This T cell receptor beta chain is from a study of blood T cell repertoires in COVID-19. Original handling: Amplification of reference gene primers was used by the study to estimate nucleated cell counts. The data were produced by immunoSEQ multiplex PCR, yet TCRdb's version contains in-frame clones alone and is incomplete. Clone size and V and J calls were adopted from that table, with D and trimming inferred from the DNA. The sample lists a few hundred thousand clones; around 91% were seen once. The V end lost 5 bases, the J end lost 1 base, and 14 bases lay between the germline ends. Germline V CDR1 and CDR2: SGHNT, YENEEA. This CDR3 has 15 residues. In terms of age and location, participants ranged from roughly 18 to 95 years and lived in about 25 US areas.

This chain joins TRBV11-3 and TRBJ2-5; D may be TRBD2 (6 bases). Sequenced material: PBMCs or T cells enriched from blood (not recorded which). This TCR came from a man younger than 35 who had recovered from COVID-19. As DNA, the CDR3 is TGTGCCAGCAGCCAGGAGGGTCAGATCCAAGAGACCCAGTACTTC. It codes for CASSQEGQIQETQYF. Variable domain in full (rest from reference TRBV11-3 and TRBJ2-5): EAGVVQSPRYKIIEKKQPVAFWCNPISGHNTLYWYLQNLGQGPELLIRYENEEAVDDSQLPKDRFSAERLKGVDSTLKIQPAELGDSAVYLCASSQEGQIQETQYFGPGTRLLVL.